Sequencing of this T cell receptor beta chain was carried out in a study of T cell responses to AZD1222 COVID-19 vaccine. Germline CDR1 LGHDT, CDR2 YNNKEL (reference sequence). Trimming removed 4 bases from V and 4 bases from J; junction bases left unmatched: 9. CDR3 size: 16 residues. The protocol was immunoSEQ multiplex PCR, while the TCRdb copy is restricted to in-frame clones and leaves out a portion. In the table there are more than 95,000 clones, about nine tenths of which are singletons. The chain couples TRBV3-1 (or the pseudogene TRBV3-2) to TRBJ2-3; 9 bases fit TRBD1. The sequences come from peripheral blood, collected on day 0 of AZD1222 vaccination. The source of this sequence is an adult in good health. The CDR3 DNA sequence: TGTGCCAGCAGCCGATGGACCCGACAGGGGGCAGATACGCAGTATTTT. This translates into CASSRWTRQGADTQYF.